The sequence of this T cell receptor (beta chain) was determined in a study of T cell clonality in common variable immunodeficiency. The study's findings and limits: In common variable immunodeficiency, TCR beta chains reportedly carried fewer deletions and N-nucleotide insertions.

For at least one year, all CVID subjects received replacement immunoglobulin. Donors gave roughly 5 to 8.5 ml heparinized peripheral whole blood. On this clone itself: What it binds is not known. The read stops 3 residues short of the end of the CDR3; the missing end is completed from the germline J gene.

The germline CDR1 and CDR2 sequences are KGHSH and LQKENI. The ends were cut back, 3 bases at V and 3 bases at J, with 14 bases in the middle. This CDR3 has 15 amino acids. This table comes from immunoSEQ multiplex PCR, and its TCRdb copy is limited to in-frame clones, with some not included. The sample yields approximately 35,000 clones, without any singletons. The clonotype originates from a human donor with common variable immunodeficiency. The chain recombines TRBV18 with TRBJ1-2; TRBD1 is a possible D gene (6 bases). Sequenced sample: peripheral blood mononuclear cells. CDR3 DNA (partial): TGTGCCAGCTCACCGACTGGGGGGGCTGACTATGGC. Its protein product is CASSPTGGADYG. Given in full, the CDR3 is CASSPTGGADYGYTF.